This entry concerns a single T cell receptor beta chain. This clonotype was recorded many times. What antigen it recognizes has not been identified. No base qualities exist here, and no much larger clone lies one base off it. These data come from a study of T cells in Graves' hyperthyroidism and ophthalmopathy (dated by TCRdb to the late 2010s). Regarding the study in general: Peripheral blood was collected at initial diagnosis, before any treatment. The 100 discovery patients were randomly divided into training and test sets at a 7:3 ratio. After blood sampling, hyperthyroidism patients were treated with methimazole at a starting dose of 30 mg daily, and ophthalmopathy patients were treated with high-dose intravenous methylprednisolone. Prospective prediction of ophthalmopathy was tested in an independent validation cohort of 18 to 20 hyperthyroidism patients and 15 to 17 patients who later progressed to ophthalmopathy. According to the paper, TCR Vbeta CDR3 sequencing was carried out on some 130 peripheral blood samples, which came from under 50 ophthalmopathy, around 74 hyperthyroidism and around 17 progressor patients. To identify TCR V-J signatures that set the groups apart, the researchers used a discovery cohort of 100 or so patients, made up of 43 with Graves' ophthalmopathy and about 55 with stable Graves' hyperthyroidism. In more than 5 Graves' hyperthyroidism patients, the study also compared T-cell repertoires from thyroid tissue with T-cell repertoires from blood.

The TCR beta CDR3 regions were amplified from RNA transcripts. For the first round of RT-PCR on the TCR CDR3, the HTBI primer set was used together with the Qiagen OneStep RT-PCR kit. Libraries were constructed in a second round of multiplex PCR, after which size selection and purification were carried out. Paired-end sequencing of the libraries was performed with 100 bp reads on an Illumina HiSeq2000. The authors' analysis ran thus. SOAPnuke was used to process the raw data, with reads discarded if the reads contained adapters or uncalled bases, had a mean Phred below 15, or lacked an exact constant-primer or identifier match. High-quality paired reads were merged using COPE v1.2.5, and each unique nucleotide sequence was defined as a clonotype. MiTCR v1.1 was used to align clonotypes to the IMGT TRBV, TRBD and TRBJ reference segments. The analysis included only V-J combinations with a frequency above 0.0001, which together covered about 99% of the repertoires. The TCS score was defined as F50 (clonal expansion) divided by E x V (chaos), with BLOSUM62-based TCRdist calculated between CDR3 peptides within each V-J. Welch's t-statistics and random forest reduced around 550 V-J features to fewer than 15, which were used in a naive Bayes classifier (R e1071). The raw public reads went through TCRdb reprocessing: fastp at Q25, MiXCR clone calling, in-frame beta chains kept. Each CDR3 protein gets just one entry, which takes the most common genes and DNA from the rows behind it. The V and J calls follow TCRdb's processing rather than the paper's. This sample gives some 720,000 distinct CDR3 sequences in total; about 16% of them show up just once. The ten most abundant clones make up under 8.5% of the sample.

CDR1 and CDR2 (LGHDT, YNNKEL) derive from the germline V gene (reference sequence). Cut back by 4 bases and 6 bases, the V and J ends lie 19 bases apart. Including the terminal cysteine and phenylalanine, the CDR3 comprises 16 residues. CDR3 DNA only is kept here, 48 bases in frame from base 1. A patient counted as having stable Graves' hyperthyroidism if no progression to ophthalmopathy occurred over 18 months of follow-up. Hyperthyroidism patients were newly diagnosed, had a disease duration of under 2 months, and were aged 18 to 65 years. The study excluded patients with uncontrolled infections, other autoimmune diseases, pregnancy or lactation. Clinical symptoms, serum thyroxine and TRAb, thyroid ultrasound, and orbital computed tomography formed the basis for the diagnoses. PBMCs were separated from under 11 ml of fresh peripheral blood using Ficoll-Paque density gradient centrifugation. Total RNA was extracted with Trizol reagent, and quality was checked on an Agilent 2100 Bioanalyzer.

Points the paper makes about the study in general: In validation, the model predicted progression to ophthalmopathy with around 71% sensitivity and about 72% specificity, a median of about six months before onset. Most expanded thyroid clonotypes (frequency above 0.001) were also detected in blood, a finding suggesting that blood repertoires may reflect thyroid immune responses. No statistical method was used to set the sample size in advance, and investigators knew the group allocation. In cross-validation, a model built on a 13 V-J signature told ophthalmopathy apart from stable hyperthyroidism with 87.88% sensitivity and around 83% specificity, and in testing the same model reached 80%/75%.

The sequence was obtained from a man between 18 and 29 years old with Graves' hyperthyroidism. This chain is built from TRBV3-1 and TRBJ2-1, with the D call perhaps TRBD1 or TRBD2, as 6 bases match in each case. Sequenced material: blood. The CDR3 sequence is CASSPRGPTGANEQFF. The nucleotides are TGTGCCAGCAGCCCCCGTGGACCGACGGGGGCCAATGAGCAGTTCTTC.